These 19 T cell receptor beta chains came from one sample sequenced in a study of radiation and T cells in renal cell carcinoma. Time point defined: baseline pretreatment blood. Treatment given: 15 Gy SBRT to primary tumor, nephrectomy 4 weeks later. Sequencing was performed with immunoSEQ multiplex PCR; in TCRdb, only in-frame clones are kept and a portion is missing. The data show 100,000 to 150,000 clones, 80% to 85% seen once. The source was blood, collected from a patient whose treatment included radiotherapy and nephrectomy. The receptors stem from a woman aged 55-70 years with renal cell carcinoma.

The rearrangement links TRBV5-1 to TRBJ1-6; 9 positions agree with TRBD1. The CDR3 is 17 amino acids. In germline, CDR1 is SGHRS, CDR2 YFSETQ. V lost 0 bases, J lost 10 bases, and 11 bases stayed unmatched. This CDR3 reads CASSLGPGTGSDSPLHF. Here the CDR3 DNA reads TGCGCCAGCAGCTTGGGTCCCGGGACAGGGTCGGACTCACCCCTCCACTTT.

The V and J genes are TRBV10-3 and TRBJ2-3; D is undetermined. V was trimmed by 8 bases and J by 0 bases, leaving 6 bases between them. Per the germline V gene, CDR1 is ENHRY and CDR2 is SYGVKD. The CDR3 is made up of 12 amino acids. In nucleotides, the CDR3 is TGTGCCATCCGAGACAGCACAGATACGCAGTATTTT. As protein: CAIRDSTDTQYF.

This chain joins TRBV29-1 and TRBJ1-2; D possibly corresponds to TRBD1 (6 bases). The CDR3 consists of 12 residues. From germline, CDR1 is SQVTM and CDR2 ANQGSEA. Trimming shortened V by 6 bases and J by 2 bases, and 10 bases separated the two germline ends. CDR3 DNA sequence: TGCAGCGTGACGGACAGCAACTATGGCTACACCTTC. Its translation: CSVTDSNYGYTF.

The V call is TRBV30, the J call TRBJ1-2; D is ambiguous. The CDR3 is 13 residues long. Trimming left V 2 bases short and J 4 bases short, with 11 bases between. Germline V gene data show CDR1 as GTSNPN and CDR2 as SVGIG (reference sequence). The CDR3 here is CAWSRPVGYGYTF. CDR3 DNA sequence: TGTGCCTGGAGTCGACCGGTAGGCTATGGCTACACCTTC.

This rearrangement joins TRBV4-1 to TRBJ2-7; 9 bases map to TRBD2. The CDR3 has 16 residues. After removal of 2 bases from V and 6 bases from J, the junction contained 11 bases not matched to a gene. Per germline, CDR1 MGHRA and CDR2 YSYEKL. The CDR3 DNA reads as TGCGCCAGCAGCCAAAGTGGGGACGCGCGGGGGGGCGAGCAGTACTTC. It yields the protein CASSQSGDARGGEQYF.

This CDR3 reads CASSGWGGTKPGAEQFF. CDR3 nucleotide sequence: TGTGCCAGCAGTGGGTGGGGGGGCACTAAACCTGGGGCTGAGCAGTTCTTC. The rearrangement uses TRBV6-1 and TRBJ2-1; tentatively, D is TRBD2 (7 bases). The CDR3 extends over 17 amino acids. From germline, CDR1 is MNHNS and CDR2 SASEGT. Trimming shortened V by 4 bases and J by 9 bases, and 25 bases separated the two germline ends.

This sequence joins TRBV27 and TRBJ2-7; 9 nucleotides align to TRBD1. Trimming removed 7 bases from V and 1 base from J; junction bases left unmatched: 5. CDR1 MNHEY and CDR2 SMNVEV come from the germline V gene (reference sequence). The CDR3 loop spans 14 amino acids. The CDR3 DNA reads TGTGCCAGCACCCTGACAGGGGGGTCCTACGAGCAGTACTTC. It specifies CASTLTGGSYEQYF.

The chain joins TRBV14 to TRBJ2-2, with a weak D call TRBD2 (5 bases). There are 15 residues in the CDR3. The V end lost 0 bases, the J end lost 5 bases, and 10 bases lay between the germline ends. Per the germline V gene, CDR1 is SGHDN and CDR2 is FVKESK. The CDR3 DNA reads as TGTGCCAGCAGCCAAGAGCGGGTCGGAACCGGGGAGCTGTTTTTT. Translated, it gives CASSQERVGTGELFF.

This clone turned up a few times. DNA of the CDR3: TGTGCCATCAGTGAGTCGATCCACCTGACAGGGGATAAATGGGGCACTGAAGCTTTCTTT. Protein: CAISESIHLTGDKWGTEAFF. This sequence joins TRBV10-3 and TRBJ1-1; 8 nucleotides agree with TRBD1. V shed 0 bases, J shed 4 bases, and the junction held 19 bases outside the gene matches. CDR1 and CDR2 from the germline V gene are ENHRY and SYGVKD. The CDR3 consists of 20 residues.

The gene calls are TRBV7-3 and TRBJ2-2; 11 nucleotides match TRBD1. CDR3 length equals 15 residues. V lost 4 bases and J lost 3; bases outside the gene matches: 1. Germline-derived CDR1 and CDR2 are SGHTA and FQGTGA. CDR3 sequence: CASSWGQGDTGELFF. The CDR3 DNA follows: TGTGCCAGCAGCTGGGGACAGGGGGACACCGGGGAGCTGTTTTTT.

In its sample, this clone was seen once. This chain uses TRBV2 with TRBJ2-7, with D possibly TRBD2 on 5 matching bases. Looked up from germline, CDR1 is SNHLY and CDR2 is FYNNEI. This CDR3 has 14 residues. The V gene lost 3 bases and the J gene lost 1 base, with 10 bases spanning the gap. The CDR3 coding sequence is TGTGCCAGCAGTGAGAGCTGGAGGTCCTACGAGCAGTACTTC. Its protein product is CASSESWRSYEQYF.

This chain links TRBV6-5 with TRBJ1-2; 7 bases map to TRBD1. The ends lost 3 bases at V and 3 bases at J; junction bases unmatched: 4. There are 14 residues in the CDR3. Germline assignment: CDR1 MNHEY and CDR2 SVGAGI. The CDR3, as DNA: TGTGCCAGCAGTTATACCGGGACAGACTATGGCTACACCTTC. Residues: CASSYTGTDYGYTF.

This chain uses TRBV27 with TRBJ1-1; 12 bases align to TRBD1. The CDR3 has 16 amino acids. Trimming cost V 5 bases and J 10 bases; bases outside gene matches: 14. Germline lookup yields CDR1 MNHEY and CDR2 SMNVEV (reference sequence). CDR3 DNA sequence: TGTGCCAGCAGTCCCCTGGGACAGGGGGCCCCCCGAGGAGCTTTCTTT. Protein product: CASSPLGQGAPRGAFF.

CDR3 sequence: CASSPGGGYTF. In DNA form, the CDR3 reads TGCGCCAGCAGCCCGGGGGGCGGCTACACCTTC. This chain uses TRBV5-1 with TRBJ1-2, with a weak D call TRBD1 (6 bases). This CDR3 contains 11 residues. V dropped 4 bases and J dropped 8 bases, with 9 bases sitting between them. CDR1 is SGHRS and CDR2 is YFSETQ in the germline V gene.

The chain joins TRBV4-3 to TRBJ2-5, with TRBD1 matching 11 bases. CDR1 is LGHNA, CDR2 YSLEER, per germline. The V gene end was trimmed by 6 bases and the J gene end by 5 bases; junction bases not matched to a gene: 8. This CDR3 is 15 amino acids long. CDR3 loop: CASRPGTGGMETQYF. CDR3 DNA sequence: TGCGCCAGCAGACCCGGGACAGGGGGAATGGAGACCCAGTACTTC.

V and J are TRBV6-5 and TRBJ1-3, with TRBD1 matching over 7 bases. The germline CDR1 and CDR2 sequences are MNHEY and SVGAGI. V lost 7 bases, J lost 2 bases, and 5 bases stayed unmatched. The CDR3 covers 14 residues. CDR3 residues: CASTTGDAGNTIYF. The CDR3 nucleotides are TGTGCCAGCACTACAGGGGACGCTGGAAACACCATATATTTT.

A single count supports this clone. The CDR3 region is CATSRSPAGAEETQYF. The CDR3 region has the DNA TGTGCCACCAGCAGGAGCCCGGCAGGAGCGGAAGAGACCCAGTACTTC. This chain connects TRBV15 to TRBJ2-5; TRBD2 is a possible D gene (5 bases). Germline CDR1 and CDR2: LNHNV and YYDKDF (reference sequence). V lost 3 bases and J lost 3, with 17 bases in between. This CDR3 contains 16 residues.

Only one count was recorded for this clone. This chain links TRBV29-1 with TRBJ2-3, with D maybe TRBD1 (7 bases). Per the germline V gene, CDR1 is SQVTM and CDR2 is ANQGSEA. Trimming stripped 8 bases from V and 5 bases from J, with 17 bases between. The CDR3 extends over 13 amino acids. CDR3 loop: CSTDRAGRDTQYF. The CDR3 DNA is TGCAGCACCGACAGGGCCGGGAGAGATACGCAGTATTTT.

This rearrangement joins TRBV30 to TRBJ1-1, with no clear D. The CDR3 has 12 residues. V dropped 5 bases and J dropped 1 base, with 8 bases sitting between them. Germline values: CDR1 GTSNPN, CDR2 SVGIG (reference sequence). DNA for the CDR3: TGTGCCTGGGTCCGGGGGAACACTGAAGCTTTCTTT. Protein product: CAWVRGNTEAFF.